The sequence of this TCR beta chain was determined in a study of blood T cell repertoires in COVID-19. Study details: Acute-phase and convalescent COVID-19 samples originated in the United States, Italy and Spain. T cells, B-cell-depleted T cells, or PBMCs supplied cDNA or gDNA.

Original processing notes: Reference gene primer amplification gave estimated nucleated cell counts. Assay: immunoSEQ multiplex PCR; the TCRdb copy retains only in-frame clones and omits some. V, J and clone size were drawn from that table, and D and trimming were deduced from the DNA. The sample lists over 15,000 clones; roughly 81% were seen once. The specimen was peripheral blood. The receptor's source is a man in his sixties with acute or convalescent COVID-19.

The CDR3 DNA is TGTGCCACCAGTGATCCGAAGGGGGTTCAAGAGACCCAGTACTTC. Its protein product is CATSDPKGVQETQYF. This chain uses TRBV24-1 with TRBJ2-5, with D perhaps TRBD1 (6 bases). This CDR3 is 15 amino acids long. Germline V gene data show CDR1 as KGHDR and CDR2 as SFDVKD. The V gene lost 3 bases and the J gene lost 2 bases, with 12 bases spanning the gap.